Listed below are T cell receptor beta chains from one sample, sequenced in a study of blood T cell repertoires in COVID-19. Clones were sequenced by immunoSEQ multiplex PCR, and TCRdb holds only the in-frame ones, with some missing. This sample has roughly 290,000 clones; 80% to 90% occur once, and the top ten carry around 2.2%. Sequencing was done on a sample of PBMCs or T cells enriched from blood (not recorded which). Receptors originate from a man younger than 40 who had recovered from COVID-19. Each CDR3 is given with its conserved first and last residue. Fields, in order: J gene, CDR3 length, clone size, V gene, CDR3 protein. Part of the rows lack a size; the others show once, few, many or a class for expanded clones.

j_call: TRBJ1-1
cdr3_length: 16
clone_size: -
v_call: TRBV3-1/TRBV3-2
cdr3_aa: CASSQTPGSVGTEAFF

j_call: TRBJ2-6
cdr3_length: 14
clone_size: few
v_call: TRBV5-6
cdr3_aa: CASSLSPGANVLTF

j_call: TRBJ2-7
cdr3_length: 15
clone_size: -
v_call: TRBV2
cdr3_aa: CASSDQIVSSYEQYF

j_call: TRBJ2-7
cdr3_length: 14
clone_size: -
v_call: TRBV7-8
cdr3_aa: CASSQPDSSYEQYF

j_call: TRBJ1-2
cdr3_length: 14
clone_size: -
v_call: TRBV5-5
cdr3_aa: CASSLEAQTYGYTF

j_call: TRBJ2-3
cdr3_length: 15
clone_size: -
v_call: TRBV7-9
cdr3_aa: CASTRGEEWLDTQYF

j_call: TRBJ1-5
cdr3_length: 18
clone_size: -
v_call: TRBV4-1
cdr3_aa: CASSQNKPGQGYHQPQHF

j_call: TRBJ1-1
cdr3_length: 14
clone_size: -
v_call: TRBV19
cdr3_aa: CASSIDPVNTEAFF

j_call: TRBJ1-2
cdr3_length: 15
clone_size: once
v_call: TRBV6-5
cdr3_aa: CASRRNGDRAGGYTF

j_call: TRBJ2-7
cdr3_length: 15
clone_size: -
v_call: TRBV6-5
cdr3_aa: CASSYTPQGHYEQYF

j_call: TRBJ2-2
cdr3_length: 16
clone_size: few
v_call: TRBV3-1/TRBV3-2
cdr3_aa: CASSQTMGGTTGELFF

j_call: TRBJ2-1
cdr3_length: 11
clone_size: once
v_call: TRBV30
cdr3_aa: CAWRSGTSGFF

j_call: TRBJ1-5
cdr3_length: 14
clone_size: few
v_call: TRBV19
cdr3_aa: CASSQTASNQPQHF

j_call: TRBJ2-5
cdr3_length: 12
clone_size: -
v_call: TRBV5-4
cdr3_aa: CASSWSGETQYF

j_call: TRBJ2-6
cdr3_length: 16
clone_size: once
v_call: TRBV14
cdr3_aa: CASSQDFLSGANVLTF

j_call: TRBJ2-2
cdr3_length: 16
clone_size: -
v_call: TRBV6-2/TRBV6-3
cdr3_aa: CASSYRTGKATGELFF

j_call: TRBJ1-1
cdr3_length: 17
clone_size: -
v_call: TRBV5-1
cdr3_aa: CASSLRGRTGVRTEAFF

j_call: TRBJ1-2
cdr3_length: 15
clone_size: -
v_call: TRBV13
cdr3_aa: CASSLEQGFNYGYTF